The T cell receptor (beta chain) under discussion was sequenced for a study of T cells after yellow fever vaccination. The V segment lost 6 bases and the J segment 5 bases; nucleotides outside the gene matches: 5. There are 13 residues in the CDR3. TCRdb passed the 5' RACE reads through MiXCR, listing each CDR3 protein once. The sample gives about 320,000 distinct CDR3 sequences, roughly a tenth of which show up once; about 3% is in the top ten. The sequencing used CD4+ T cells sorted from PBMCs, collected 45 days after the yellow fever booster vaccination. This TCR came from a man in his late teens or twenties who received the YFV17D yellow fever vaccine. J is TRBJ2-3 and V is TRBV12-3 or TRBV12-4, with 7 bases fitting TRBD1. As DNA, the CDR3 is TGTGCCAGCAGGCTTCCAGGGGGAGATACGCAGTATTTT. Amino acids: CASRLPGGDTQYF.